Shown below are 10 T cell receptor beta chains from a single sample sequenced in a study of regulatory T cells in long-lasting Graves disease. Time point specified: persistent/refractory GD, antithyroid drugs over 5 years with positive TRAb. PBMCs were the source of the RNA used for TCR sequencing. CDR3-region Arm-PCR and iRepertoire HTBI primers produced the TCR beta libraries. MiXCR, applied by TCRdb to the multiplex PCR reads, yields one record per CDR3 protein. The sample includes about 430,000 distinct CDR3 sequences, 20% to 25% seen only once; the top ten take more than 13%. The input for sequencing was peripheral blood mononuclear cells (PBMCs), taken when the disease was refractory, from a patient treated with antithyroid drugs. The receptor set was obtained from a female donor with Graves disease.

There are many counts of this clonotype. V and J are TRBV27 and TRBJ1-4; no reliable D call. The CDR3 contains 14 residues. Germline V gene data show CDR1 as MNHEY and CDR2 as SMNVEV (reference sequence). V was pared by 6 bases and J by 8 bases, with 16 bases between. CDR3 sequence reads: CASSPDFMGEKLFF. As DNA, the CDR3 is TGTGCCAGCAGCCCGGACTTTATGGGAGAAAAACTGTTTTTT.

In its sample, this clonotype was seen many times. The rearrangement joins TRBV10-3 to TRBJ2-2, with 7 nucleotides matching TRBD1. Germline V gives CDR1 ENHRY, CDR2 SYGVKD. CDR3 length: 14 residues. J lost 5 bases, V lost 7 bases, and 7 bases had no gene match. Here the CDR3 DNA reads TGTGCCATCACTGGGACAGAAAAGACCGGGGAGCTGTTTTTT. It codes for CAITGTEKTGELFF.

V is TRBV20-1 and J is TRBJ2-2; D gene uncertain. The V end lost 4 bases, the J end lost 1 base, and 7 bases lay between the germline ends. Germline V gene lookup returns CDR1 DFQATT and CDR2 SNEGSKA (reference sequence). The CDR3 runs to 13 residues. This CDR3 is CSATLVNTGELFF. The CDR3 bases are TGCAGTGCTACTTTGGTGAACACCGGGGAGCTGTTTTTT.

This clonotype was counted many times. The V call is TRBV28, the J call TRBJ1-4, with D unresolved. Trimming pared 3 bases from V and 7 bases from J, leaving 15 bases between. This CDR3 is built from 15 residues. Germline CDR1 MDHEN, CDR2 SYDVKM. The CDR3 DNA follows: TGTGCCAGCAGTTTGATGGGGATTGGTGGTGAAAAACTGTTTTTT. This translates into CASSLMGIGGEKLFF. Combining the CDR3 with reference TRBV28 and TRBJ1-4 gives the whole variable domain DVKVTQSSRYLVKRTGEKVFLECVQDMDHENMFWYRQDPGLGLRLIYFSYDVKMKEKGDIPEGYSVSREKKERFSLILESASTNQTSMYLCASSLMGIGGEKLFFGSGTQLSVL.

In this sample, this clonotype turned up many times. This chain links TRBV30 with TRBJ2-7; D could derive from TRBD1 or TRBD2 (6 bases each). V was pared by 3 bases and J by 5 bases, with 11 bases between. Germline V CDR1 and CDR2: GTSNPN, SVGIG (reference sequence). The CDR3 covers 12 residues. The chain's CDR3 is CAWSGGGNEQYF. The DNA for the CDR3 is TGTGCCTGGAGCGGAGGGGGGAACGAGCAGTACTTC.

V is TRBV24-1 and J is TRBJ2-2, with TRBD1 identical over 8 bases. After removal of 3 bases from V and 4 bases from J, the junction contained 6 bases not matched to a gene. The CDR3 covers 16 residues. The germline gives CDR1 KGHDR, CDR2 SFDVKD. CDR3 DNA: TGTGCCACCAGTGATCGTGGACAGGGAGTCACCGGGGAGCTGTTTTTT. Translating gives CATSDRGQGVTGELFF.

This clonotype was seen more than once but under ten times. The gene calls are TRBV15 and TRBJ2-7; D remains unclear. This CDR3 contains 14 residues. Germline CDR1 reads LNHNV; CDR2 reads YYDKDF (reference sequence). V lost 3 bases and J lost 2, with 11 bases in between. The CDR3 coding sequence is TGTGCCACCAGCAGGGGCAGTGCCCCCTACGAGCAGTACTTC. Its translation: CATSRGSAPYEQYF.

This clonotype was picked up many times. V and J are TRBV7-2 and TRBJ2-2, with D unclear. V was cut by 3 bases and J by 1 base, with 12 bases left in between. The germline CDR1 and CDR2 sequences are SGHTA and FQGNSA. This CDR3 is 16 amino acids long. The CDR3 loop is CASSLAGGGNTGELFF. In nucleotides, the CDR3 is TGTGCCAGCAGCTTGGCCGGCGGCGGGAACACCGGGGAGCTGTTTTTT.

This clonotype was counted between two and nine times. The rearrangement joins TRBV19 to TRBJ2-3, with D tentatively TRBD1 (6 bases). V lost 1 base, J lost 0 bases, and 17 bases lay in between. This CDR3 region has 18 residues. Germline loops: CDR1 LNHDA, CDR2 SQIVND (reference sequence). In nucleotides, the CDR3 is TGTGCCAGTAGTATAGGCGGGCGTTGGACAGCTAGCACAGATACGCAGTATTTT. Amino acids: CASSIGGRWTASTDTQYF.

The count of this clonotype is one. The rearrangement joins TRBV7-2 to TRBJ2-7, with 8 bases that match TRBD2. The CDR3 has 16 amino acids. V lost 1 base to trimming and J lost 0 bases; unmatched junction nucleotides: 5. CDR1 SGHTA and CDR2 FQGNSA come from the germline V gene. The CDR3 protein is CASSLEAGGYSYEQYF. The CDR3 DNA reads TGTGCCAGCAGCTTAGAGGCGGGGGGTTACTCCTACGAGCAGTACTTC.